A selection of T cell receptor beta chains follows, all from one sample in a study of cytomegalovirus exposure and HLA in healthy donors. Sequencing used immunoSEQ multiplex PCR; TCRdb keeps in-frame clones, though not all of them. The data hold 70,000 to 95,000 clones, with around 80% observed a single time. The specimen was PBMCs. Every receptor here comes from a man aged 18 to 35 in good health and CMV-seronegative. CDR3s include the opening cysteine and the closing phenylalanine or tryptophan. Fields, in order: V gene, J gene, CDR3 protein.

v_call: TRBV11-3
j_call: TRBJ1-6
cdr3_aa: CASLFWASLTNSPLHF

v_call: TRBV29-1
j_call: TRBJ1-2
cdr3_aa: CSVDTAGYTF

v_call: TRBV7-2
j_call: TRBJ2-3
cdr3_aa: CASSLSRGSTDTQYF

v_call: TRBV25-1
j_call: TRBJ2-3
cdr3_aa: CASSLGTVTSTDTQYF

v_call: TRBV19
j_call: TRBJ1-1
cdr3_aa: CASSIFGGRTEAFF

v_call: TRBV6-1
j_call: NA
cdr3_aa: CASTLRWYEQYF

v_call: TRBV19
j_call: TRBJ1-4
cdr3_aa: CASMGTGAAGKLFF

v_call: TRBV5-1
j_call: TRBJ2-7
cdr3_aa: CASSSSVGGQNYEQYF

v_call: TRBV6-5
j_call: TRBJ1-1
cdr3_aa: CASSPLTGGGTEAFF

v_call: TRBV27
j_call: TRBJ2-7
cdr3_aa: CASSLSYPSGQGAYEQYF

v_call: TRBV30
j_call: TRBJ2-3
cdr3_aa: CAWNPGGGLADTQYF